A selection of T cell receptor beta chains follows, all from one sample in a study of PD-1 blockade in classical Hodgkin lymphoma. Some clones are missing from TCRdb's copy, which holds only in-frame ones; the method was immunoSEQ multiplex PCR. Altogether around 50,000 clones are present, 65% to 80% being singletons, with the ten largest covering around 12%. Source: peripheral blood mononuclear cells (PBMCs), taken before the fourth cycle of nivolumab. The source is a human donor with classical Hodgkin lymphoma. Both conserved end residues are part of each CDR3. D genes are given only for firm matches. The size of a clone is reported for some rows only, either as once, few or many, or as a class for expanded clones.

>NA|TRBV28|TRBJ2-3|NA
TGTGCCAGCAGTTACCTACAGGGAGATGCTAGCACAGATACGCAGTATTTT
CASSYLQGDASTDTQYF
>TRBD1|TRBV19|TRBJ2-4|once
TGTGCCAGTAGTATAAGGGGGACAGGGGGCCTCTCGCCAAAAATTCAGTACTTC
CASSIRGTGGLSPKIQYF
>NA|TRBV5-4|TRBJ2-7|NA
TGTGCCAGCAGCTTGGGCCGGGGTGGGCAGTACTTC
CASSLGRGGQYF
>NA|TRBV20-1|TRBJ1-2|NA
TGCAGTGCTAGGGAAGGGTATGGCTACACCTTC
CSAREGYGYTF
>TRBD1|TRBV28|TRBJ1-2|NA
TGTGCCAGCAGTTTTTTGACAGGGGGCGTGGATGGCTACACCTTC
CASSFLTGGVDGYTF
>NA|TRBV5-1|TRBJ1-5|NA
TGCGCCAGCAGTCGCTCCCCCAGGGAGCCCCAGCATTTT
CASSRSPREPQHF
>TRBD1|TRBV9|TRBJ1-4|NA
TGTGCCAGCAGCGTAATTGGGACAGTGGGTGAAAAACTGTTTTTT
CASSVIGTVGEKLFF
>NA|TRBV4-3|TRBJ1-2|NA
TGCGCCAGCAGCCAAGACGCGGAGGAAGGTCGTGGCTACACCTTC
CASSQDAEEGRGYTF
>NA|TRBV19|TRBJ1-1|NA
TGTGCCAGTAGTCCCGCCGTGGGGGGCGGTGAAGCTTTCTTT
CASSPAVGGGEAFF
>NA|TRBV13|TRBJ2-7|once
TGTGCCAGCAGCTTATTCCACGAGCAGTACTTC
CASSLFHEQYF
>TRBD1|TRBV6-5|TRBJ1-4|NA
TGTGCCAGCAACGACGGACAGGCAACTAATGAAAAACTGTTTTTT
CASNDGQATNEKLFF
>NA|TRBV10-3|TRBJ1-5|few
TGTGCCATCAGTGAGTCGAGTGACCAGCCCCAGCATTTT
CAISESSDQPQHF
>NA|TRBV5-4|TRBJ1-2|NA
TGTGCCAGCAGTTCGAGGGTTAACTATGGCTACACCTTC
CASSSRVNYGYTF
>NA|TRBV14|TRBJ1-3|NA
TGTGCCAGCCGCAGATGGGGTACTGGAAACACCATATATTTT
CASRRWGTGNTIYF
>NA|TRBV28|TRBJ2-7|NA
TGTGCCAGCAGTTTAGGGCTAGCGCCGGGCAGCTCCTACGAGCAGTACTTC
CASSLGLAPGSSYEQYF
>NA|TRBV19|TRBJ2-4|NA
TGTGCCAGTAGTACCTCACGACTAAACATTCAGTACTTC
CASSTSRLNIQYF
>NA|TRBV19|TRBJ1-5|NA
TGTGCCAGTAGCCGCCCCGGGACTAGGGGACGGCCCCAGCATTTT
CASSRPGTRGRPQHF
>TRBD1|TRBV2|TRBJ2-3|NA
TGTGCCAGCAGTGGACAGGGGGCGAACACAGATACGCAGTATTTT
CASSGQGANTDTQYF
>NA|TRBV27|TRBJ2-2|NA
TGTGCCAGCAGTTTAGCGGGGAACACCGGGGAGCTGTTTTTT
CASSLAGNTGELFF
>TRBD2|TRBV9|TRBJ2-1|NA
TGTGCCAGCAGCGTCTCGGGACTAGCGGGACCCAGGGGGCAGTTCTTC
CASSVSGLAGPRGQFF
>NA|TRBV25-1|TRBJ2-7|NA
TGTGCCAGCAGTGAAAGGGGTTACGAGCAGTACTTC
CASSERGYEQYF
>NA|TRBV11-3|TRBJ1-1|NA
TGTGCCAGCACCCTCGGGGTCGAAGCTTTCTTT
CASTLGVEAFF
>TRBD2|TRBV28|TRBJ2-5|NA
TGTGCCAGCAGTCCGGGGACTAGCGGCCAAGAGACCCAGTACTTC
CASSPGTSGQETQYF
>NA|TRBV7-2|TRBJ2-3|few
TGTGCCAGCAGCTTTGGGGACACGGGCACAGATACGCAGTATTTT
CASSFGDTGTDTQYF
>TRBD2|TRBV9|TRBJ2-3|NA
TGTGCCAGCAGCGTCCTAGCGGGAGAAGGCATAGGGGCAGATACGCAGTATTTT
CASSVLAGEGIGADTQYF
>NA|TRBV11-3|TRBJ1-1|NA
TGTGCCAGCAGCTTAGAACCCCACCGGATGAACACTGAAGCTTTCTTT
CASSLEPHRMNTEAFF
>TRBD1|TRBV7-3|TRBJ2-7|NA
TGTGCCAGCAGAACCGGGACAGGGGGCAACGAGCAGTACTTC
CASRTGTGGNEQYF
>NA|TRBV2|TRBJ1-6|NA
TGTGCCAGCAGTGACGTGAGCTCCTATAATTCACCCCTCCACTTT
CASSDVSSYNSPLHF
>NA|TRBV7-2|TRBJ1-2|NA
TGTGCCAGCAGCCCCAGGGCAGCGATGCAGGCTAACTATGGCTACACCTTC
CASSPRAAMQANYGYTF
>NA|TRBV28|TRBJ2-2|NA
TGTGCCAGCAGTTTCGCACAGGGTACATGGACCGGGGAGCTGTTTTTT
CASSFAQGTWTGELFF
>TRBD2|TRBV7-9|TRBJ2-3|NA
TGTGCCAGCAGCTCTTTCGCGGGAGAGGGGGATACGCAGTATTTT
CASSSFAGEGDTQYF
>TRBD2|TRBV5-1|TRBJ2-7|NA
TGCGCCAGCAGCCGACTAGGGACGTCAGGACGGGGGGTATACGAGCAGTACTTC
CASSRLGTSGRGVYEQYF
>TRBD1|TRBV6-1|TRBJ2-7|NA
TGTGCCAGCAGGGAAACCGGGACAGGGCGGTACGAGCAGTACTTC
CASRETGTGRYEQYF
>TRBD1|TRBV6-5|TRBJ2-3|NA
TGTGCCAGCAGTACCCGGACAGGGGCAGATACGCAGTATTTT
CASSTRTGADTQYF
>NA|TRBV4-1|TRBJ2-6|many
TGCGCCAGCAGCCAAGACAGCTCTGGGGCCAACGTCCTGACTTTC
CASSQDSSGANVLTF
>NA|TRBV2|TRBJ2-7|NA
TGTGCCAGCAGTGAGGGGTCCTTCTTCCCGGACGAGCAGTACTTC
CASSEGSFFPDEQYF
>TRBD1|TRBV5-1|TRBJ1-1|NA
TGCGCCAGCAGCCTCACAGGGGGAAGCGAAGCTTTCTTT
CASSLTGGSEAFF
>NA|TRBV18|TRBJ1-1|few
TGTGCCAGCTCGCCTTCCAGGGAATTGCGGACTGAAGCTTTCTTT
CASSPSRELRTEAFF
>NA|TRBV19|TRBJ1-3|many
TGTGCCAGTAGTATGGACAGTGGAAACACCATATATTTT
CASSMDSGNTIYF
>NA|TRBV5-1|TRBJ2-1|NA
TGCGCCAGCAGCTTGGACGCGGGCATCAATGAGCAGTTCTTC
CASSLDAGINEQFF
>NA|TRBV4-1|TRBJ2-7|NA
TGCGCCAGCAGCCAAGCCGATAAATGGGGAGGCGAGCAGTACTTC
CASSQADKWGGEQYF
>TRBD2|TRBV7-8|TRBJ2-7|NA
TGTGCCAGCAGCTCAGACCGGATAGTACTAGCGGGAGGGCTCGAGCAGTACTTC
CASSSDRIVLAGGLEQYF
>NA|TRBV30|TRBJ2-7|NA
TGTGCCTGGAGTGGGGGCCAGACATTCTACGAGCAGTACTTC
CAWSGGQTFYEQYF
>TRBD2|TRBV5-1|TRBJ2-3|few
TGCGCCAGCAGAATTGCGGGAGTTCGGGATACGCAGTATTTT
CASRIAGVRDTQYF
>NA|TRBV5-4|TRBJ1-2|NA
TGTGCCAGCAGCTTGGAAGCCGGCAGCTATGGCTACACCTTC
CASSLEAGSYGYTF
>NA|TRBV19|TRBJ1-5|NA
TGTGCCAGTAGCTTCGATGTCGGCGCCGGTCAGCCCCAGCATTTT
CASSFDVGAGQPQHF
>NA|TRBV5-6|TRBJ2-7|NA
TGTGCCAGCAGCTTCACAGATTTGGTGGACGAGCAGTACTTC
CASSFTDLVDEQYF
>NA|TRBV7-9|TRBJ2-7|NA
TGTGCCAGCAGCTTAGCTTCGGGTGGTTTTGGCTCCTACGAGCAGTACTTC
CASSLASGGFGSYEQYF
>NA|TRBV7-3|TRBJ2-2|NA
TGTGCCAGCAGAACTACAGGAGCAGGGGAGCTGTTTTTT
CASRTTGAGELFF
>NA|TRBV11-2|TRBJ2-1|NA
TGTGCCAGCAGAACAGAGGGGGAGCAGTTCTTC
CASRTEGEQFF
>NA|TRBV18|TRBJ1-5|NA
TGTGCCAGCTCACCACCGGGACACCCGGCCAATCAGCCCCAGCATTTT
CASSPPGHPANQPQHF
>NA|TRBV6-6|TRBJ2-7|NA
TGTGCCAGCAGCCTAGCACAGGGGGGGAACTACGAGCAGTACTTC
CASSLAQGGNYEQYF
>NA|TRBV5-6|TRBJ2-7|NA
TGTGCCAGCAGCTCTACAGGGAACTTTTACGAGCAGTACTTC
CASSSTGNFYEQYF
>NA|TRBV27|TRBJ1-4|NA
TGTGCCAGCAGTTTATTCGGGAGACCAGCAACTAATGAAAAACTGTTTTTT
CASSLFGRPATNEKLFF
>NA|TRBV11-1|TRBJ1-1|NA
TGTGCCAGCAGTACACTAGTGGGCACTGAAGCTTTCTTT
CASSTLVGTEAFF